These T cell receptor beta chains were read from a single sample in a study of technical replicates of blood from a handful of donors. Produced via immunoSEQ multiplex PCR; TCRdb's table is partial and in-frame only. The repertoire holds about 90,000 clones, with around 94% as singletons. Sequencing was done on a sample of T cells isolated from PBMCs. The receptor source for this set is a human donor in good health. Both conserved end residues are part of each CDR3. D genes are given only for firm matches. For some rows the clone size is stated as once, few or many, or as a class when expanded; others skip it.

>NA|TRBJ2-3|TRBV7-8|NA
TGTACCAGCAGCTTAAACAGCCCCTCGGGGGGCACAGATACGCAGTATTTT
CTSSLNSPSGGTDTQYF
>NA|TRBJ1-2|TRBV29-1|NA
TGCAGCGCTCAGACAGATATGGGATTCGGCTACACCTTC
CSAQTDMGFGYTF
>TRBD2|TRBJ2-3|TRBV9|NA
TGTGCCAGCAGCACCCCGAGAGTAGCGGGAGTATCTTATGGGAGAGATACGCAGTATTTT
CASSTPRVAGVSYGRDTQYF
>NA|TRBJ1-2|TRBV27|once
TGTGCCAGCAGTTCAGGAACAGGGCCTAACTATGGCTACACCTTC
CASSSGTGPNYGYTF
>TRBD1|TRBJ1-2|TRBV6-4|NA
TGTGCCAGCAGTCCTACCGGGACAGGATACGGCTACACCTTC
CASSPTGTGYGYTF
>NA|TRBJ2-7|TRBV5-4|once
TGTGCCAGCAGCTTGAGGAGGACCATCGACGAGCAGTACTTC
CASSLRRTIDEQYF
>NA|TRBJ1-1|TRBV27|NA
TGTGCCAGCAGTGCGTACAAGGCGGAGAACACTGAAGCTTTCTTT
CASSAYKAENTEAFF
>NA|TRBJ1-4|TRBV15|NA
TGTGCCACCAGCAGAGTTCAAGGAGGATTGGGGGAAAAACTGTTTTTT
CATSRVQGGLGEKLFF
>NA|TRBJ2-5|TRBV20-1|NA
TGCAGTGCTGAGCCTTGGGAGACCCAGTACTTC
CSAEPWETQYF
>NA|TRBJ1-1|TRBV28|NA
TGTGCCAGCAGTCCCGGTTCGAACACTGAAGCTTTCTTT
CASSPGSNTEAFF
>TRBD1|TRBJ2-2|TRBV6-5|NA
TGTGCCAGCAAGGCAGGGGGCACCGGGGAGCTGTTTTTT
CASKAGGTGELFF
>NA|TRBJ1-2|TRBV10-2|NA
TGCGCCAGCAGTGATCGGGGAAACTATGGCTACACCTTC
CASSDRGNYGYTF
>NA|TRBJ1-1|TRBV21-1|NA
TGTGCCAGCAGCAAATATCTTGGGGACAGGAACACTGAAGCTTTCTTT
CASSKYLGDRNTEAFF
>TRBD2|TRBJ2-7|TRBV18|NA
TGTGCCAGCTCACCACGGCTAGCGGATACCTACGAGCAGTACTTC
CASSPRLADTYEQYF
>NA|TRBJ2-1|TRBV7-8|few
TGTGCCAGCAGCTTAGCGCTGTTAGCGGTTGGCAATGAGCAGTTCTTC
CASSLALLAVGNEQFF
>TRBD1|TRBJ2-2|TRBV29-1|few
TGCAGCGTTCCCGGACAGGGAAGCACCGGGGAGCTGTTTTTT
CSVPGQGSTGELFF
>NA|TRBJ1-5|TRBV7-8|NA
TGTGCCAGCAGCTTAGGTGGGGAGGTAGGCGGTCAGCCCCAGCATTTT
CASSLGGEVGGQPQHF
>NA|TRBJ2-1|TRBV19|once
TGTGCCAGTAGTACCCCACCCGCGGGGCTGGCCTACAATGAGCAGTTCTTC
CASSTPPAGLAYNEQFF
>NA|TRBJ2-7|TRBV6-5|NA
TGTGCCAGCAGTTACTCCGTTGGGCTAGAGCAGTACTTC
CASSYSVGLEQYF
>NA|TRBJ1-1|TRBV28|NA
TGTGCCAGCAGTTTAAAATCCGGGGGAGCTTTCTTT
CASSLKSGGAFF
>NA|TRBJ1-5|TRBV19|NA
TGTGCCAGTGAAGAGGGGGGGACCAATCAGCCCCAGCATTTT
CASEEGGTNQPQHF
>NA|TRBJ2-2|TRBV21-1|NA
TGTGCCCCTCGTCTAGCGGGGGGATTCACCGGGGAGCTGTTTTTT
CAPRLAGGFTGELFF
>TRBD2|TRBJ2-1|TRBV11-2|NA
TGTGCCAGCAGCTTAGTCACTAGCGGGGTATACAATGAGCAGTTCTTC
CASSLVTSGVYNEQFF
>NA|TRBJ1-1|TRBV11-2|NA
TGTGCCAGCAGCTTAACTATGCCTGAAGCTTTCTTT
CASSLTMPEAFF
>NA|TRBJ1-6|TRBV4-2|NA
TGTGCCAGCAGCCAAGGGCGGAACGGAAGAAATTCACCCCTCCACTTT
CASSQGRNGRNSPLHF
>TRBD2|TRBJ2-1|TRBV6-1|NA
TGTGCCAGCAAAAGGTGGGAGGGCCCCAATGAGCAGTTCTTC
CASKRWEGPNEQFF
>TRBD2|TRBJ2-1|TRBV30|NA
TGTGCCTGGACGAGCGGGGAGCTCTCCTACAATGAGCAGTTCTTC
CAWTSGELSYNEQFF
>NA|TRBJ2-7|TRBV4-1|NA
TGCGCCAGCAGCCAAATTCGACCGGGAAGCATCTACGAGCAGTACTTC
CASSQIRPGSIYEQYF
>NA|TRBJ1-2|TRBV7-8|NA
TGTGCCAGCAGCTTAGCGTCACCAAGAGGGAACTATGGCTACACCTTC
CASSLASPRGNYGYTF
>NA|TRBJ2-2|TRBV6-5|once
TGTGCCAGCAGTTACAACAGGGTCCCCGGGGAGCTGTTTTTT
CASSYNRVPGELFF
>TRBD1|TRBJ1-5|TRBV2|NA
TGTGCCAGCAGTGCCCTACCGGGGACAGGGGATAGCAATCAGCCCCAGCATTTT
CASSALPGTGDSNQPQHF
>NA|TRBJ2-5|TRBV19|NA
TGTGCCAGTAGTCAGGGGAAGATGGAGACCCAGTACTTC
CASSQGKMETQYF
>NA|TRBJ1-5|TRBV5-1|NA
TGCGCCAGCAGCTTGGGGTACAGGGATAGCAATCAGCCCCAGCATTTT
CASSLGYRDSNQPQHF
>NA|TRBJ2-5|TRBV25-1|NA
TGTGCCAGCAGTCCTCGGACAGTCCAAGAGACCCAGTACTTC
CASSPRTVQETQYF
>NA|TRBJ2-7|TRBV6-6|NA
TGTGCCAGCAGCCCCCGGGGGGCCACATTAGCCTACGAGCAGTACTTC
CASSPRGATLAYEQYF
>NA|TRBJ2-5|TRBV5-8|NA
TGTGCCAGCAGCTCACGCTCCGAGGGCCGAGGCTTAATTCAAGAGACCCAGTACTTC
CASSSRSEGRGLIQETQYF
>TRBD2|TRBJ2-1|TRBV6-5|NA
TGTGCCAGCAGTACGGGACTAGCGGGGGGTGATGAGCAGTTCTTC
CASSTGLAGGDEQFF
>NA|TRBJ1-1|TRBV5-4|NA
TGTGCCAGCAGCTTGGTGGGCAGTAACGCTGAAGCTTTCTTT
CASSLVGSNAEAFF
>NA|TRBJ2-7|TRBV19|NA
TGTGCCAGTAGTATAGGTGGGGGAGGATACGAGCAGTACTTC
CASSIGGGGYEQYF
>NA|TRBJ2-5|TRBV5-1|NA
TGCGCCAGCAGCCCCCGAATTGACAGCGTCCAAGAGACCCAGTACTTC
CASSPRIDSVQETQYF
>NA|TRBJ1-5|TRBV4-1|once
TGCGCCAGCAGCCACATAGTCGCGGGCAATCAGCCCCAGCATTTT
CASSHIVAGNQPQHF
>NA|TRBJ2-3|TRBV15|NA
TGTGCCACCAGCAGAGATCTGCAGGGCACAGATACGCAGTATTTT
CATSRDLQGTDTQYF